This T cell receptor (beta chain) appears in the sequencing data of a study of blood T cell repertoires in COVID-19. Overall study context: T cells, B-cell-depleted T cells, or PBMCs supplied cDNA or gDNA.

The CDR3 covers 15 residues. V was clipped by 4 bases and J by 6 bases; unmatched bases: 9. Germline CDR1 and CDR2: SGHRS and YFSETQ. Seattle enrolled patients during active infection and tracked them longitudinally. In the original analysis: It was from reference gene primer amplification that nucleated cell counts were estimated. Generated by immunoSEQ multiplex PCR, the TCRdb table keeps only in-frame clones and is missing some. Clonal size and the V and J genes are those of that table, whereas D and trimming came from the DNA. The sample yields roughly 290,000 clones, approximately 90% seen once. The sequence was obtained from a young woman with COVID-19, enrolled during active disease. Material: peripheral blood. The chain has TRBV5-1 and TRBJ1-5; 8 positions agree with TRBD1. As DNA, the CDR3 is TGCGCCAGCAGCCCAGTGACAGGGGAGGGTCAGCCCCAGCATTTT. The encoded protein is CASSPVTGEGQPQHF.